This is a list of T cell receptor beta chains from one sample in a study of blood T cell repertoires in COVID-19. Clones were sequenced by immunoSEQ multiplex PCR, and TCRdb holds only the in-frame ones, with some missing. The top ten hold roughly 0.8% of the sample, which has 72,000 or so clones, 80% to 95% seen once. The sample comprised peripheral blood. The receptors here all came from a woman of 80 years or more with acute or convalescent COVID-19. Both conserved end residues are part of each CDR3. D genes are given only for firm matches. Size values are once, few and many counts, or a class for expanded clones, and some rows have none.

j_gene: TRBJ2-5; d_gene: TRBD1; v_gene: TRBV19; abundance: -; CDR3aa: CASSTYRGRETQYF; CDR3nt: TGTGCCAGTAGTACGTACAGGGGGCGGGAGACCCAGTACTTC
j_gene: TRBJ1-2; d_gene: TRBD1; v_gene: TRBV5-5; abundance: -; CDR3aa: CASSPTGYGYTF; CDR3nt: TGTGCCAGCAGCCCGACAGGGTATGGCTACACCTTC
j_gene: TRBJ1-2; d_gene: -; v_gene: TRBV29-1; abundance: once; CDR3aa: CSVAQAVGGYTF; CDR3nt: TGCAGCGTTGCTCAGGCAGTAGGTGGCTACACCTTC
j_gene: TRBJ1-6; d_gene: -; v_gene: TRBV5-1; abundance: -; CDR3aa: CATKIQWIRFGSPLHF; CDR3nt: TGCGCCACTAAGATACAGTGGATTCGGTTTGGTTCACCCCTCCACTTT
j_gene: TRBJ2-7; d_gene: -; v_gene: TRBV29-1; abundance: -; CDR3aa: CSVKDTSTQYF; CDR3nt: TGCAGCGTCAAAGACACTAGCACTCAGTACTTC
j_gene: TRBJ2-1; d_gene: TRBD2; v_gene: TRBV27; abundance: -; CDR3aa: CASSLWREGRDNEQFF; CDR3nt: TGTGCCAGCAGTTTATGGAGGGAGGGCCGGGACAATGAGCAGTTCTTC
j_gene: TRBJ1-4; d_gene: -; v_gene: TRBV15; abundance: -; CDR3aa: CATSRAYEGVGEKLFF; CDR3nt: TGTGCCACCAGCAGAGCTTACGAAGGGGTGGGTGAAAAACTGTTTTTT
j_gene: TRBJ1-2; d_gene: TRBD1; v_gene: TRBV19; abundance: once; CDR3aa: CASSDTGTGGIGYTF; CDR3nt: TGTGCCAGTAGTGACACCGGGACAGGGGGCATTGGCTACACCTTC
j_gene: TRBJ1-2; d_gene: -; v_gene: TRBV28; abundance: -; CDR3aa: CASSLNKYGYTF; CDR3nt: TGTGCCAGCAGTTTAAACAAATATGGCTACACCTTC
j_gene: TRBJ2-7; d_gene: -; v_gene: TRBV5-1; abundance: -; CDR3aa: CASSLQGRSGTYEQYF; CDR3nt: TGCGCCAGCAGCTTACAGGGAAGAAGTGGGACCTACGAGCAGTACTTC
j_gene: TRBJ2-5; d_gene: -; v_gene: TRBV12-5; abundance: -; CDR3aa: CASGLGGPQETQYF; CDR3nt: TGTGCTAGTGGTTTAGGCGGGCCACAAGAGACCCAGTACTTC
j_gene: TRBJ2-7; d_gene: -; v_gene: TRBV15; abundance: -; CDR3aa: CATSREKGEQYF; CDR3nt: TGTGCCACCAGCAGAGAGAAGGGGGAGCAGTACTTC
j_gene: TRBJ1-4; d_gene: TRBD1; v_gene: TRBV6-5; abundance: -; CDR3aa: CATDRGRDEKLFF; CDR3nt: TGTGCCACAGACAGGGGGCGCGACGAAAAACTGTTTTTT
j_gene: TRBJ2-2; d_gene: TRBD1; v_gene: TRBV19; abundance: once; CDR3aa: CASRFKDRGFTGELFF; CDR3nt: TGTGCCAGTAGGTTTAAGGACAGGGGGTTCACCGGGGAGCTGTTTTTT
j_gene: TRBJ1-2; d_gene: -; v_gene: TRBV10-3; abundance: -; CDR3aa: CAITPGGKAYGYTF; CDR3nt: TGTGCCATCACCCCAGGAGGCAAGGCCTATGGCTACACCTTC
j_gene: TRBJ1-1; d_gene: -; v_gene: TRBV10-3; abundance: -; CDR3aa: CAIRQDMNTEAFF; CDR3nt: TGTGCCATCAGACAGGACATGAACACTGAAGCTTTCTTT
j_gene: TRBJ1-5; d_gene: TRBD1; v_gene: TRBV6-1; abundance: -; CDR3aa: CASSETGDGRPQHF; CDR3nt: TGTGCCAGCAGTGAGACAGGGGATGGTCGGCCCCAGCATTTT
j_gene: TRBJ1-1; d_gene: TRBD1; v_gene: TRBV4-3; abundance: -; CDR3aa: CASSQDTGGWNTEAFF; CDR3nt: TGCGCCAGCAGCCAAGATACAGGGGGATGGAACACTGAAGCTTTCTTT
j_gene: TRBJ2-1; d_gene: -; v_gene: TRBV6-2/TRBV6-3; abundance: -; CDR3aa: CASSYAGALNEQFF; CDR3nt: TGTGCCAGCAGTTACGCGGGGGCCCTCAATGAGCAGTTCTTC
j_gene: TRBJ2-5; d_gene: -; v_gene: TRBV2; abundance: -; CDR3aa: CASGLVRPQETQYF; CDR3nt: TGTGCCAGCGGGTTGGTCAGGCCCCAAGAGACCCAGTACTTC
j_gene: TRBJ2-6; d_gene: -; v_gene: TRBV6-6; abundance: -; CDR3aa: CASSYRQSSGANVLTF; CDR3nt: TGTGCCAGCAGTTACCGACAGAGCTCTGGGGCCAACGTCCTGACTTTC
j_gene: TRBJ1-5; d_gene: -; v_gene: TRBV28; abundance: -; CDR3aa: CASTYHPSGNQPQHF; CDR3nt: TGTGCCAGCACCTACCATCCATCGGGGAATCAGCCCCAGCATTTT
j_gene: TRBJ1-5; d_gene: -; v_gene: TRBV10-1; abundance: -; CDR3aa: CASSARGTQPQHF; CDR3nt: TGCGCCAGCAGTGCCCGGGGTACTCAGCCCCAGCATTTT
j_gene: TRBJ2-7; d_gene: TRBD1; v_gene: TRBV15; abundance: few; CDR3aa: CATSDGPGQGSLSGSFSIYEQYF; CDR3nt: TGTGCCACCAGCGATGGGCCGGGACAGGGATCCCTTAGCGGGTCCTTTTCCATCTACGAGCAGTACTTC
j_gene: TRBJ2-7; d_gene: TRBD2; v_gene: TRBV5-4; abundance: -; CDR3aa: CASSLGLAGVDEQYF; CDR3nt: TGTGCCAGCAGCTTGGGACTAGCGGGAGTGGACGAGCAGTACTTC
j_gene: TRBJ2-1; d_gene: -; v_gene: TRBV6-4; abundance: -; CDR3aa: CASSDGGNEQFF; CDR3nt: TGTGCCAGCAGTGATGGGGGGAATGAGCAGTTCTTC
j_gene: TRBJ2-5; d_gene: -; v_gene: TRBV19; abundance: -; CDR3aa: CASSKAVGWQETQYF; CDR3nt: TGTGCCAGTAGCAAGGCGGTCGGGTGGCAAGAGACCCAGTACTTC
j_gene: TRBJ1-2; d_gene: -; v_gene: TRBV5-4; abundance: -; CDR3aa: CASSLVGSSTYGYTF; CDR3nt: TGTGCCAGCAGCTTGGTCGGGTCATCAACATATGGCTACACCTTC
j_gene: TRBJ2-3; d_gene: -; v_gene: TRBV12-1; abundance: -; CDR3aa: CASSFGARDRGFRTDTQYF; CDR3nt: TGTGCCAGCAGCTTTGGGGCGCGGGATCGGGGTTTTCGCACAGATACGCAGTATTTT
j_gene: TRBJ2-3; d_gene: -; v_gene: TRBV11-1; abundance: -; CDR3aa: CASSLDSGPDTQYF; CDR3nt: TGTGCCAGCAGCTTAGACTCAGGTCCAGATACGCAGTATTTT
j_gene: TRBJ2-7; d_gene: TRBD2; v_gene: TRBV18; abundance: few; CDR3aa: CASSPSGTSGRYEQYF; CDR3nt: TGTGCCAGCTCACCCTCCGGGACTAGCGGGAGGTACGAGCAGTACTTC
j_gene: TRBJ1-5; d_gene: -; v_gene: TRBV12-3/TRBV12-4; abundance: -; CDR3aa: CASRSEGQPQHF; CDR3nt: TGTGCCAGCAGGTCGGAGGGGCAGCCCCAGCATTTT
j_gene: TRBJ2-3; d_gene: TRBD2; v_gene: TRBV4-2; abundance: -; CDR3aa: CASSLGTSGVSTDTQYF; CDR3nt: TGTGCCAGCAGCCTCGGGACTAGCGGGGTTAGCACAGATACGCAGTATTTT
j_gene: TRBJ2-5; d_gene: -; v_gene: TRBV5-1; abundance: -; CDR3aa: CASSLTSGQGGWETQYF; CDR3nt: TGCGCCAGCAGCTTGACCTCAGGACAGGGAGGGTGGGAGACCCAGTACTTC
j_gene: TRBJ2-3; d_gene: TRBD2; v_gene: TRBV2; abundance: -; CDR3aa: CASRQLAGGSTDTQYF; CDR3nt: TGTGCCAGCAGGCAACTAGCGGGGGGGTCCACAGATACGCAGTATTTT
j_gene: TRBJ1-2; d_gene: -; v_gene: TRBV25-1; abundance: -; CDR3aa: CASSDLREGGYTF; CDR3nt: TGTGCCAGCAGTGATCTGCGGGAGGGTGGCTACACCTTC
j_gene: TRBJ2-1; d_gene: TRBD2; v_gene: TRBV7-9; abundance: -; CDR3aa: CASSLSSGGPGALNEQFF; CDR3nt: TGTGCCAGCAGCTTATCTAGCGGGGGGCCAGGAGCTCTCAATGAGCAGTTCTTC
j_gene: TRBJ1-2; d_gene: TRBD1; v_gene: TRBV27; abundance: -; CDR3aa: CASSRQGASGVGYTF; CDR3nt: TGTGCCAGCAGTCGACAGGGGGCATCGGGGGTTGGCTACACCTTC